This T cell receptor (beta chain) emerged from a study of blood T cell repertoires in COVID-19. Germline V gene sequence: CDR1 LNHDA, CDR2 SQIVND (reference sequence). V gave up 6 bases and J gave up 4 bases, with 13 bases separating them. This CDR3 is built from 14 residues. The assay was immunoSEQ multiplex PCR, and TCRdb's table has in-frame clones only and misses some. The table has about 43,000 clones, around 87% seen once. V and J are TRBV19 and TRBJ1-5, with D possibly TRBD1 on 6 matching bases. Sequencing was carried out using peripheral blood. The receptor's source is a man in his forties with COVID-19, enrolled during active disease. For the CDR3, the DNA is TGTGCCAGTAGACAGACAGGACCTAATCAGCCCCAGCATTTT. Translating gives CASRQTGPNQPQHF.